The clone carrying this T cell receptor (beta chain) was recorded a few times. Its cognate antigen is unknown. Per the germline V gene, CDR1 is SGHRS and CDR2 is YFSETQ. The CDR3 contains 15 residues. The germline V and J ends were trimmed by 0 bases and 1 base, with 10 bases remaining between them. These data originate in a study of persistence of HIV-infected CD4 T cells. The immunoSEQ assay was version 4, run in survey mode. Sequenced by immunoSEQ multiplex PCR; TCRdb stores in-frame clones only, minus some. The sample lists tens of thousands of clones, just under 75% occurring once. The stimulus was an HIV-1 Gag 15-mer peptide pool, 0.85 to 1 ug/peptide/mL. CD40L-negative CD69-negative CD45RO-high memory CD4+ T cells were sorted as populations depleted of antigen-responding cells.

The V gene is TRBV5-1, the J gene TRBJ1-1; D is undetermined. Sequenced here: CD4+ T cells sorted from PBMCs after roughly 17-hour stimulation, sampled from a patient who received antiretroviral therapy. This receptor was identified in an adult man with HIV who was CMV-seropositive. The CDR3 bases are TGCGCCAGCAGCTTGGCCTCTCGGGGGAACACTGAAGCTTTCTTT. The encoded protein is CASSLASRGNTEAFF.